The 21 T cell receptor beta chains presented below share a single source sample, sequenced in a study of cytomegalovirus exposure and HLA in healthy donors. Primers included in the PCR were 60 Vbeta and 13 Jbeta primers. Using immunoSEQ multiplex PCR, the repertoire was profiled, and TCRdb retains in-frame clones only, with some absent. The table records about 170,000 clones, roughly 76% of them present only once. Sequencing was carried out using PBMCs. Source of these receptors: a male donor in good health and CMV-seronegative.

Turning to this clone: One junction end does not reproduce the germline sequence, and a read error may be involved. At the DNA level, this CDR3 is encoded by other sequences in the same sample as well. V is TRBV30 and J is TRBJ1-2; D might be TRBD1 (6 bases). Germline V gene sequence: CDR1 GTSNPN, CDR2 SVGIG (reference sequence). This CDR3 has 13 residues. DNA of the CDR3: TGTGCCTGGAGCTTGGGACACAGCTATGGCTATACCTTC. Amino acids: CAWSLGHSYGYTF.

V gene TRBV19 combines with J gene TRBJ2-3, with 9 bases that match TRBD2. The CDR3 has 16 amino acids. Germline values: CDR1 LNHDA, CDR2 SQIVND (reference sequence). V lost 3 bases, J lost 2 bases, and 6 bases stayed unmatched. In DNA form, the CDR3 reads TGTGCCAGTAGTATGTTGGCTAGCGGGGCCACAGATACGCAGTATTTT. It encodes CASSMLASGATDTQYF.

J is TRBJ1-1 and V is TRBV7-2; D remains unclear. The V end was cut by 5 bases, the J end by 1 base, with 8 bases between. CDR3 length: 13 amino acids. Germline V CDR1 and CDR2: SGHTA, FQGNSA. As DNA, the CDR3 is TGTGCCAGCAGCATTACAGAGAACACTGAAGCTTTCTTT. Its protein product is CASSITENTEAFF.

This chain links TRBV14 with TRBJ2-1; weak D call: TRBD1 (5 bases). Germline assignment: CDR1 SGHDN and CDR2 FVKESK. The CDR3 consists of 15 residues. Trimming removed 4 bases from V and 6 bases from J, with 16 bases in between. The chain's CDR3 is CASSPFQGPFNEQFF. The CDR3, as DNA: TGTGCCAGCAGCCCCTTCCAGGGTCCCTTCAATGAGCAGTTCTTC.

This chain links TRBV29-1 with TRBJ1-4; 8 positions agree with TRBD1. The CDR3 runs to 16 residues. V was clipped by 2 bases and J by 1 base; unmatched bases: 6. Germline CDR1 and CDR2: SQVTM and ANQGSEA. In DNA form, the CDR3 reads TGCAGCGTTGAATGGTTTGGGACAGGAACTAATGAAAAACTGTTTTTT. Protein product: CSVEWFGTGTNEKLFF. Drawing the rest from reference TRBV29-1 and TRBJ1-4, the complete variable domain is SAVISQKPSRDICQRGTSLTIQCQVDSQVTMMFWYRQQPGQSLTLIATANQGSEATYESGFVIDKFPISRPNLTFSTLTVSNMSPEDSSIYLCSVEWFGTGTNEKLFFGSGTQLSVL.

The DNA for the CDR3 is TGTGCCACCTCAGGACTCCTCCACTTT. This translates into CATSGLLHF. The gene calls are TRBV6-1 and TRBJ1-6, with unresolved D. The CDR3 has 9 amino acids. Germline V CDR1 and CDR2: MNHNS, SASEGT. V lost 10 bases and J 15 bases, leaving 10 bases between the germline ends.

On this clone: The sample carries other DNA sequences with the same CDR3. This chain uses TRBV6-1 with TRBJ1-1, with D tentatively TRBD1 (6 bases). The CDR3 is made up of 13 amino acids. V gave up 6 bases and J gave up 4 bases, with 12 bases separating them. Germline V lookup: CDR1 MNHNS, CDR2 SASEGT. CDR3: CASRLQGGTEAFF. In DNA form, the CDR3 reads TGTGCCAGCAGATTACAGGGCGGCACTGAAGCTTTCTTT.

This clone was observed once. V and J are TRBV11-1 and TRBJ2-1; D perhaps matches TRBD2 (7 bases). Germline CDR1 is SGHAT and CDR2 is FQDESV (reference sequence). Between the trimmed V and J ends, which lost 0 bases and 9 bases, there was a span of 12 bases. The CDR3 is 14 amino acids. The CDR3 nucleotides are TGTGCCAGCAGCTTAGCGGGGGGGCTGGGTGAGCAGTTCTTC. This translates into CASSLAGGLGEQFF.

This clone was seen a few times. The sample holds other DNA sequences that translate to the same CDR3. The chain recombines TRBV2 with TRBJ1-1, with a possible D match to TRBD1 (6 bases). Germline V gene lookup returns CDR1 SNHLY and CDR2 FYNNEI. CDR3 length: 14 amino acids. V dropped 6 bases and J dropped 0 bases, with 11 bases sitting between them. DNA of the CDR3: TGTGCCAGCAGCCAACAGGGAATGAACACTGAAGCTTTCTTT. Its translation is CASSQQGMNTEAFF.

The J gene is TRBJ1-1, the V gene TRBV18; tentative D call: TRBD1 (6 bases). CDR3 length equals 13 residues. Germline CDR1 KGHSH, CDR2 LQKENI. V gave up 6 bases and J gave up 0 bases, with 8 bases separating them. The CDR3 nucleotides are TGTGCCAGCTCTCAGGGGATGAACACTGAAGCTTTCTTT. Encoded protein: CASSQGMNTEAFF.

This chain uses TRBV9 with TRBJ1-2; maybe TRBD1 (5 bases). V shed 4 bases and J shed 8 bases, with 18 bases lying between them. Germline V CDR1 and CDR2: SGDLS, YYNGEE. The CDR3 extends over 14 amino acids. CDR3 sequence: CASSRPGQGRGYTF. The DNA of the CDR3 is TGTGCCAGCAGCCGCCCCGGGCAGGGCCGGGGCTACACCTTC.

In DNA form, the CDR3 reads TGTGCCAGCAGCCTCCCCGGACATATGAACACTGAAGCTTTCTTT. Translating gives CASSLPGHMNTEAFF. J is TRBJ1-1 and V is TRBV5-4; perhaps TRBD1 as D (5 bases). CDR1 SGHNT and CDR2 YYREEE come from the germline V gene (reference sequence). Trimming cost V 4 bases and J 0 bases, with 13 bases left between them. This CDR3 contains 15 residues.

The J gene is TRBJ2-5, the V gene TRBV7-8; D not certain. Germline assignment: CDR1 SGHVS and CDR2 FQNEAQ. The CDR3 loop spans 14 amino acids. V lost 1 base, J lost 7 bases, and 13 bases lay in between. The CDR3 sequence is CASSLGPISGTQYF. Here the CDR3 DNA reads TGTGCCAGCAGCTTAGGTCCGATCTCGGGGACCCAGTACTTC.

This clone was found a few times. The V and J genes are TRBV25-1 and TRBJ1-4; TRBD1 aligns across 7 bases. The V gene end was trimmed by 6 bases and the J gene end by 4 bases; junction bases not matched to a gene: 5. Germline V gene lookup returns CDR1 MGHDK and CDR2 SYGVNS. This CDR3 has 14 amino acids. The CDR3 nucleotides are TGTGCCAGCAGAACAGGGGTGGGTAATGAAAAACTGTTTTTT. As protein: CASRTGVGNEKLFF.

This sequence joins TRBV4-2 and TRBJ1-1; D uncertain. The germline V gene has CDR1 LGHNA and CDR2 YNFKEQ. Between the trimmed V and J ends, which lost 1 base and 8 bases, there was a span of 14 bases. The CDR3 runs 14 residues. The CDR3 here is CASSQVFVTEEAFF. CDR3 nucleotide sequence: TGTGCCAGCAGCCAAGTCTTTGTAACAGAAGAAGCTTTCTTT.

This clone was seen only once. The chain carries TRBV6-5 and TRBJ1-1; D is unresolved. There are 12 residues in the CDR3. V gave up 5 bases and J gave up 7 bases, with 11 bases separating them. Germline V gene lookup returns CDR1 MNHEY and CDR2 SVGAGI. DNA of the CDR3: TGTGCCAGCAGTGAGCGCGGCAGTGAAGCTTTCTTT. Protein product: CASSERGSEAFF.

J is TRBJ1-1 and V is TRBV6-6, with D tentatively TRBD1 (5 bases). Germline V gives CDR1 MNHNY, CDR2 SVGAGI (reference sequence). This CDR3 region has 15 residues. With 0 bases removed from V and 3 bases from J, the gap between germline ends came to 11 bases. The CDR3: CASSYSPGGHTEAFF. In DNA form, the CDR3 reads TGTGCCAGCAGTTACTCCCCCGGGGGTCACACTGAAGCTTTCTTT.

The rearrangement joins TRBV18 to TRBJ1-2; D is unclear. With 5 bases removed from V and 0 bases from J, the gap between germline ends came to 7 bases. The germline V gene has CDR1 KGHSH and CDR2 LQKENI. The CDR3 has 13 residues. The CDR3 here is CASSGGTNYGYTF. The CDR3 bases are TGTGCCAGCTCAGGCGGTACTAACTATGGCTACACCTTC.

In its sample, this clone was seen a few times. Within the sample, other DNA sequences also encode this same CDR3. The chain recombines TRBV11-2 with TRBJ1-2, with D unclear. The CDR3 has 13 amino acids. The V end lost 5 bases, the J end lost 8 bases, and 15 bases lay between the germline ends. Looked up from germline, CDR1 is SGHAT and CDR2 is FQNNGV. CDR3 sequence reads: CASSHLQRWGYTF. The CDR3, as DNA: TGTGCCAGCAGCCATCTACAGCGGTGGGGCTACACCTTC.

This clone was counted between two and nine times. V is TRBV19 and J is TRBJ1-5; TRBD1 matches 9 bases. There are 14 residues in the CDR3. V was clipped by 8 bases and J by 9 bases; unmatched bases: 11. Germline CDR1 LNHDA, CDR2 SQIVND (reference sequence). The CDR3 reads CASAKQGARGPQHF. DNA of the CDR3: TGTGCCAGTGCAAAACAGGGGGCGAGGGGGCCCCAGCATTTT.

The genes are TRBV18 and TRBJ2-7; 8 nucleotides align to TRBD1. V shed 8 bases and J 5 bases; nucleotides not matched to a gene: 8. The CDR3 is made up of 13 amino acids. Germline V lookup: CDR1 KGHSH, CDR2 LQKENI. The CDR3 loop is CASVRDRGNEQYF. CDR3 nucleotide sequence: TGTGCCAGCGTCCGCGACAGGGGAAACGAGCAGTACTTC.